The rows below give T cell receptor beta chains drawn from one sample of a study of blood T cell repertoires in COVID-19. The table came from immunoSEQ multiplex PCR; TCRdb's copy has only in-frame clones and leaves some out. The repertoire has 35,000 to 45,000 clones, around 85% of them found once; the top ten carry 5% to 6.5%. The specimen was peripheral blood. The source is a man between 50 and 59 years old with active COVID-19. The CDR3 runs from the conserved cysteine through the conserved F or W. D genes are given only for firm matches. Clone sizes are given selectively: once, few, many, or a class where the clone is expanded.

clone_size,d_call,v_call,j_call,cdr3_nt,cdr3_aa
NA,TRBD1,TRBV7-9,TRBJ1-1,TGTGCCAGCAGCCCATCGGACAGGGTAAGGACGGCTGAAGCTTTCTTT,CASSPSDRVRTAEAFF
NA,NA,TRBV6-2/TRBV6-3,TRBJ2-7,TGTGCCAGCAGCCTCCAGGGAAGAGGCTACGAGCAGTACTTC,CASSLQGRGYEQYF
once,TRBD1,TRBV19,TRBJ1-2,TGTGCCAGTAGTATAGTAGGGACAGGGGACTATGGCTACACCTTC,CASSIVGTGDYGYTF
NA,NA,TRBV13,TRBJ1-5,TGTGCCAGCAGCTTACGGGGTCCTTATAGCAATCAGCCCCAGCATTTT,CASSLRGPYSNQPQHF
NA,NA,TRBV11-2,TRBJ2-2,TGTGCCAGCAGCTTACAACAGGGTACAAACACCGGGGAGCTGTTTTTT,CASSLQQGTNTGELFF
NA,NA,TRBV9,TRBJ1-1,TGTGCCAGCAGCCCGGGGGGGGGCACTGAAGCTTTCTTT,CASSPGGGTEAFF
NA,NA,TRBV7-9,TRBJ2-7,TGTGCCAGCAGCGCTCAGGGCCGGACGAAATACGAGCAGTACTTC,CASSAQGRTKYEQYF
once,NA,TRBV5-8,TRBJ1-6,TGTGCCAGCAGCTTAACAGGAGACATATCACCCCTCCACTTT,CASSLTGDISPLHF
NA,NA,TRBV30,TRBJ2-1,TGTGCCCGGACACCCCCCGGGACTTACAATGAGCAGTTCTTC,CARTPPGTYNEQFF
NA,NA,TRBV7-9,TRBJ2-7,TGTGCCAGCAGCTCATCGGGGAGAGCCGAGCAGTACTTC,CASSSSGRAEQYF
NA,TRBD1,TRBV30,TRBJ1-1,TGTGCCTGGACTACGGACAGGGGCACTGAAGCTTTCTTT,CAWTTDRGTEAFF
NA,NA,TRBV7-8,TRBJ2-1,TGTGCCAGCAGCCTACCATTAGGGGGTGAGCAGTTCTTC,CASSLPLGGEQFF
NA,TRBD2,TRBV9,TRBJ2-3,TGTGCCAGCAGCGTAGAACTAGCGGGGGCCACAGATACGCAGTATTTT,CASSVELAGATDTQYF
medium-sized,NA,TRBV11-3,TRBJ1-2,TGTGCCAGCAGCGTAGACAGTTCAGCTAACTATGGCTACACCTTC,CASSVDSSANYGYTF
NA,TRBD1,TRBV13,TRBJ1-6,TGTGCCAGCAGCTTAGACCCTCACAAGACAGGGTATAATTCACCCCTCCACTTT,CASSLDPHKTGYNSPLHF
NA,TRBD2,TRBV9,TRBJ2-5,TGTGCCAGCAGCCAGACTGGCGGGAGTGAGACCCAGTACTTC,CASSQTGGSETQYF
few,NA,TRBV7-9,TRBJ1-5,TGTGCCAGCAGCCCAATGACAGGAACCCAGCCCCAGCATTTT,CASSPMTGTQPQHF
NA,NA,TRBV7-2,TRBJ2-5,TGTGCCAGCAGCTTAGGGGGACTGGGGCAAGAGACCCAGTACTTC,CASSLGGLGQETQYF
NA,NA,TRBV3-1/TRBV3-2,TRBJ2-1,TGTGCCAGCAGCCAACCCCCCGCGCGAGTTCTTTTAAAGTACAATGAGCAGTTCTTC,CASSQPPARVLLKYNEQFF
NA,NA,TRBV12-3/TRBV12-4,TRBJ2-1,TGTGCCAGTGGGGCCAGGCGAAATGAGCAGTTCTTC,CASGARRNEQFF
NA,TRBD2,TRBV27,TRBJ2-5,TGTGCCAGCAGTCTCCGACTAGCGGAGCCCCAAGAGACCCAGTACTTC,CASSLRLAEPQETQYF
NA,NA,TRBV19,TRBJ2-1,TGTGCCAGTAGTACGCCGGGACTTGTTGATGAGCAGTTCTTC,CASSTPGLVDEQFF
NA,TRBD2,TRBV5-1,TRBJ2-5,TGCGCCAGCAGCGCGGGAGGGGAGGTCGTGGAGACCCAGTACTTC,CASSAGGEVVETQYF
NA,TRBD2,TRBV19,TRBJ2-6,TGTGCCAGTAGTCCCGGGGGGTTAGGAATCCCCTTCTCTGGGGCCAACGTCCTGACTTTC,CASSPGGLGIPFSGANVLTF
NA,TRBD2,TRBV27,TRBJ2-7,TGTGCCAGCAGTCCAGCGGGGGTTCGGGTCGGCTCCTACGAGCAGTACTTC,CASSPAGVRVGSYEQYF
NA,TRBD1,TRBV19,TRBJ1-1,TGTGCCAGTAGTATTTGGCAGGGGGCGGGGAACACTGAAGCTTTCTTT,CASSIWQGAGNTEAFF
NA,NA,TRBV7-8,TRBJ2-3,TGTGCCAGCAGCTTACCCCCTCGTGGGGGGTCCACAGATACGCAGTATTTT,CASSLPPRGGSTDTQYF
NA,NA,TRBV5-4,TRBJ1-1,TGTGCCAGCAGCCGGGTTGGAAGCCCTGAAGCTTTCTTT,CASSRVGSPEAFF
NA,TRBD2,TRBV28,TRBJ2-1,TGTGCCAGCAGTTCAGCGGGACCTTCGCAGAGGGAGCAGTTCTTC,CASSSAGPSQREQFF
NA,NA,TRBV11-3,TRBJ2-3,TGTGCCAGCAGCTTAGTGTCCGGGTGGGCAGATACGCAGTATTTT,CASSLVSGWADTQYF
NA,NA,TRBV13,TRBJ2-7,TGTGCCAGCAGCTTTGGACAGGTGGGTGGGAGGTACGAGCAGTACTTC,CASSFGQVGGRYEQYF
NA,TRBD2,TRBV2,TRBJ2-2,TGTGCCAGCAAAAGGACTAGCGGGAGTCTTTGGACCGGGGAGCTGTTTTTT,CASKRTSGSLWTGELFF
NA,NA,TRBV19,TRBJ1-5,TGTGCCAGTACCCACCGGGGCAATCAGCCCCAGCATTTT,CASTHRGNQPQHF
NA,NA,TRBV7-8,TRBJ1-5,TGTGCCAGCAGCTTAGTTTCCGCCAGGTCGGTTCAGCCCCAGCATTTT,CASSLVSARSVQPQHF
NA,NA,TRBV14,TRBJ1-1,TGTGCCAGCAGCGCTCAGGGTGGCACTGAAGCTTTCTTT,CASSAQGGTEAFF
NA,NA,TRBV6-4,TRBJ2-5,TGTGCCAGCACTACACTAGCTTCAGAGACCCAGTACTTC,CASTTLASETQYF
once,NA,TRBV5-6,TRBJ1-2,TGTGCCAGCAGCTTGGGTGGGGCGCGTGGAAATGGCTACACCTTC,CASSLGGARGNGYTF
NA,NA,TRBV18,TRBJ2-7,TGTGCCAGCTCACCTGGGCAGGGTACCTACGAGCAGTACTTC,CASSPGQGTYEQYF
NA,NA,TRBV5-1,TRBJ2-5,TGCGCCAGCAGCCTACCGGGGGTGGGGGAGACCCAGTACTTC,CASSLPGVGETQYF
once,NA,TRBV6-5,TRBJ2-2,TGTGCCAGCAGGGGGGACTTTTTCACCGGGGAGCTGTTTTTT,CASRGDFFTGELFF
NA,TRBD2,TRBV28,TRBJ2-5,TGTGCCAGCAGTCCCTTTTCTAGCGGCCACCAAGAGACCCAGTACTTC,CASSPFSSGHQETQYF
NA,NA,TRBV6-1,TRBJ1-2,TGTGCCAGCAGTGAATACGTAGGGGATGGCTACACCTTC,CASSEYVGDGYTF
NA,NA,TRBV5-4,TRBJ2-1,TGTGCCAGCAGCGTGGACGGGAATGAGCAGTTCTTC,CASSVDGNEQFF
NA,TRBD1,TRBV18,TRBJ2-7,TGTGCCAGCTCACCGACCGGGACAGCGAACCCCGAGCAGTACTTC,CASSPTGTANPEQYF
NA,TRBD2,TRBV6-4,TRBJ2-1,TGTGCCAGCAGAGATTTTGCTAGCGGCAAGTCGTTCTTC,CASRDFASGKSFF
NA,TRBD2,TRBV6-6,TRBJ2-1,TGTGCCAGCAGTCCTTTAGCGGGAGGGCTAAGCTCCTACAATGAGCAGTTCTTC,CASSPLAGGLSSYNEQFF
NA,TRBD1,TRBV7-2,TRBJ2-1,TGTGCCAGCAGGCGTACCCGACAGGGGGTAAGAGAGCAGTTCTTC,CASRRTRQGVREQFF
NA,TRBD1,TRBV7-2,TRBJ2-1,TGTGCCAGCAGCTTAGTTGGGACAGGGGGCGCTTTTGCCTACAATGAGCAGTTCTTC,CASSLVGTGGAFAYNEQFF
NA,NA,TRBV5-4,TRBJ1-1,TGTGCCAGCAGCGCCAAAAGGGGCTATAGAGCTTTCTTT,CASSAKRGYRAFF
NA,TRBD2,TRBV9,TRBJ2-3,TGTGCCAGCAGCGGCCCGATAGCGGGGGGGCCGGATACGCAGTATTTT,CASSGPIAGGPDTQYF
NA,NA,TRBV5-1,TRBJ1-6,TGCGCCAGCAGCTTGGCTTACCAACAGGGTAAAGGTTCACCCCTCCACTTT,CASSLAYQQGKGSPLHF
NA,NA,TRBV9,TRBJ2-7,TGTGCCAGCAGCGTAGGGGCAGGGATCAACGAGCAGTACTTC,CASSVGAGINEQYF
NA,NA,TRBV9,TRBJ2-6,TGTGCCAGCAGCGTAGCAACAGGGTATGGGGCCAACGTCCTGACTTTC,CASSVATGYGANVLTF
NA,NA,TRBV9,TRBJ1-4,TGTGCCAGCAGCGTTCAGGGTGTAACTAATGAAAAACTGTTTTTT,CASSVQGVTNEKLFF
NA,TRBD1,TRBV12-3/TRBV12-4,TRBJ1-5,TGTGCCAGCAGTCCATCCCAGGGGGGGCCCCAGCATTTT,CASSPSQGGPQHF
NA,TRBD1,TRBV7-2,TRBJ2-2,TGTGCCAGCAGCTTAGTTACAGGGGTGAACACCGGGGAGCTGTTTTTT,CASSLVTGVNTGELFF
NA,TRBD2,TRBV24-1,TRBJ2-5,TGTGCCACCAGTGATTCACTAGCGGGGGGGCTGGAGACCCAGTACTTC,CATSDSLAGGLETQYF
NA,NA,TRBV6-4,TRBJ2-5,TGTGCCAGCTCCCCAGCCCGGCGGCTGGAGACCCAGTACTTC,CASSPARRLETQYF
medium-sized,NA,TRBV6-2/TRBV6-3,TRBJ2-1,TGTGCCAGCAGTTATAGAGAGAACAATGAGCAGTTCTTC,CASSYRENNEQFF